This record looks at one TCR beta chain sequence and its context. V lost 1 base, J lost 2 bases, and 6 bases stayed unmatched. Per germline, CDR1 LGHNA and CDR2 YSLEER. The CDR3 runs 16 residues. The sample comes from a study of technical replicates of blood from several donors. The method was immunoSEQ multiplex PCR; TCRdb's version includes in-frame clones alone and lacks a portion of them. The sample has about 79,000 clones, around 90% seen once. Sequenced material: T cells isolated from PBMCs. J is TRBJ2-7 and V is TRBV4-3, with 9 bases lining up with TRBD1. The TCR was taken from a human donor in good health. Some clones in this sample may be carry-over from other donors' samples. The CDR3: CASSQGGTGPPYEQYF. CDR3 in DNA: TGCGCCAGCAGCCAAGGGGGGACAGGGCCCCCCTACGAGCAGTACTTC.